Here is one T cell receptor (beta chain) with its context. Libraries were prepared by immunoSEQ multiplex PCR; TCRdb keeps only in-frame clonotypes and omits some of them. The table shows approximately 210,000 clones, with 83% occurring only once. Germline V lookup: CDR1 LGHDT, CDR2 YNNKEL (reference sequence). After removal of 3 bases from V and 4 bases from J, the junction contained 9 bases not matched to a gene. The CDR3 extends over 15 amino acids. This record comes from a study of blood T cell repertoires in COVID-19. Study as a whole: Samples of COVID-19 (acute and convalescent) were obtained from the United States, Italy and Spain. From T cells, B-cell-depleted T cells, or PBMCs came the material, which was cDNA or gDNA.

What was sequenced was peripheral blood. This sequence was found in a woman between 40 and 50 years old with active or convalescent COVID-19. This chain joins TRBV3-1 (or the pseudogene TRBV3-2) and TRBJ2-7; TRBD1 matches at 7 bases. The CDR3 nucleotides read TGTGCCAGCAGCCACCCAACAGGGGCCCCATACGAGCAGTACTTC. Its protein product is CASSHPTGAPYEQYF.